These 26 T cell receptor beta chains were sequenced from one sample in a study of blood T cells in healthy people across ages. It was with a sample-barcoded 5' primer and a J-beta primer mix that a second PCR of about 6 to 12 cycles was run. Using its own MiXCR run on the 5' RACE reads, TCRdb lists one record per CDR3 protein. The sample gives around 690,000 distinct CDR3 sequences, roughly 58% of which show up once; 30% to 45% is in the top ten. Sequencing was performed on blood. These receptors all come from a man aged 55-75 years in good health.

V gene TRBV21-1 combines with J gene TRBJ1-2; the table's TRBD1 call for D was not verified on the DNA. TRBV21-1 counts as a pseudogene. CDR3 length: 15 amino acids. The CDR3 region is CASPGTGFANYGYTF. CDR3 coding DNA: TGTGCCAGTCCCGGGACAGGGTTTGCTAACTATGGCTACACCTTC.

The chain recombines TRBV20-1 with TRBJ2-5, with D maybe TRBD1 (5 bases). Germline CDR1 reads DFQATT; CDR2 reads SNEGSKA (reference sequence). The CDR3 has 14 residues. The CDR3 bases are TGCAGCACGATTACCACAGGTTACCAAGAGACCCAGTACTTC. It translates to CSTITTGYQETQYF.

The rearrangement links TRBV18 to TRBJ1-3; D is ambiguous. Germline assignment: CDR1 KGHSH and CDR2 LQKENI. Trimming left V 2 bases short and J 0 bases short, with 11 bases between. This CDR3 has 16 amino acids. CDR3 in DNA: TGTGCCAGCTCACCAAACCAGGCTAACTCTGGAAACACCATATATTTT. Its translation is CASSPNQANSGNTIYF.

This clonotype was detected ten times or more. The chain recombines TRBV7-2 with TRBJ2-5, with D unresolved. The ends were cut back, 4 bases at V and 5 bases at J, with 8 bases in the middle. The CDR3 has 12 amino acids. Germline values: CDR1 SGHTA, CDR2 FQGNSA. DNA of the CDR3: TGTGCCAGCAGCTCCGGCCGCGAGACCCAGTACTTC. Amino acid sequence: CASSSGRETQYF. The full variable domain, in which reference TRBV7-2 and TRBJ2-5 provide the parts outside the CDR3, is GAGVSQSPSNKVTEKGKDVELRCDPISGHTALYWYRQSLGQGLEFLIYFQGNSAPDKSGLPSDRFSAERTGGSVSTLTIQRTQQEDSAVYLCASSSGRETQYFGPGTRLLVL.

J is TRBJ2-6 and V is TRBV4-2; possible D gene TRBD1, 6 bases. The ends were cut back, 1 base at V and 2 bases at J, with 9 bases in the middle. This CDR3 is 16 amino acids long. Germline loops: CDR1 LGHNA, CDR2 YNFKEQ. Here the CDR3 reads CASSQVQGAGANVLTF. As DNA, the CDR3 is TGTGCCAGCAGCCAAGTACAGGGTGCTGGGGCCAACGTCCTGACTTTC.

This clonotype was seen a handful of times. This chain links TRBV29-1 with TRBJ2-1; weak D call: TRBD1 (5 bases). The CDR3 contains 10 residues. V was shortened by 6 bases and J by 9 bases, with 9 bases between the two germline ends. Germline V gene lookup returns CDR1 SQVTM and CDR2 ANQGSEA. CDR3: CSVTAAEQFF. The CDR3 coding sequence is TGCAGCGTGACAGCCGCTGAGCAGTTCTTC.

The count of this clonotype is one. The chain joins TRBV20-1 to TRBJ1-2; D remains ambiguous. Trimming pared 4 bases from V and 5 bases from J, leaving 14 bases between. CDR1 DFQATT and CDR2 SNEGSKA come from the germline V gene (reference sequence). The CDR3 covers 13 residues. The CDR3 DNA reads TGCAGTGCTACCCTCGGACGAGGTTATGGCTACACCTTC. This encodes CSATLGRGYGYTF.

The J gene is TRBJ2-3, the V gene TRBV20-1; 7 bases map to TRBD2. V shed 3 bases, J shed 3 bases, and the junction held 6 bases outside the gene matches. The CDR3 extends over 14 amino acids. Germline CDR1 and CDR2: DFQATT and SNEGSKA (reference sequence). The CDR3, as DNA: TGCAGTGCTAGTACCGGGAGGCTAACAGATACGCAGTATTTT. Its translation: CSASTGRLTDTQYF.

This sequence joins TRBV5-1 and TRBJ1-1; TRBD1 is a possible D gene (5 bases). This CDR3 spans 12 amino acids. V lost 0 bases and J lost 5, with 5 bases in between. Germline CDR1 reads SGHRS; CDR2 reads YFSETQ. For the CDR3, the DNA is TGCGCCAGCAGCTTGGGGACAACTGAAGCTTTCTTT. This sequence encodes CASSLGTTEAFF.

The chain is built from TRBV12-3 or TRBV12-4 and TRBJ1-3; D may be TRBD1 (5 bases). V shed 1 base and J shed 0 bases, with 10 bases lying between them. The CDR3 covers 16 residues. DNA for the CDR3: TGTGCCAGCAGTTTAGTGGGACGCCACTCTGGAAACACCATATATTTT. Translating it yields CASSLVGRHSGNTIYF.

This clonotype was counted a few times. The chain links TRBV5-1 to TRBJ2-3; 10 positions agree with TRBD2. V dropped 5 bases and J dropped 2; count of bases not matched to a gene: 5. Germline V gene data show CDR1 as SGHRS and CDR2 as YFSETQ. This CDR3 region has 15 residues. The CDR3 nucleotides read TGCGCCAGCAGATCCGGGACTAGCGACACAGATACGCAGTATTTT. It specifies CASRSGTSDTDTQYF. Supplemented by reference TRBV5-1 and TRBJ2-3, the full variable domain reads KAGVTQTPRYLIKTRGQQVTLSCSPISGHRSVSWYQQTPGQGLQFLFEYFSETQRNKGNFPGRFSGRQFSNSRSEMNVSTLELGDSALYLCASRSGTSDTDTQYFGPGTRLTVL.

At least ten counts were recorded for this clonotype. The rearrangement uses TRBV20-1 and TRBJ2-7, with 7 nucleotides matching TRBD2. The CDR3 is 14 amino acids. The V gene end was trimmed by 3 bases and the J gene end by 7 bases; junction bases not matched to a gene: 12. CDR1 and CDR2 (germline): DFQATT, SNEGSKA (reference sequence). This chain's CDR3 is CSARVGTTKGEQYF. CDR3 nucleotides: TGCAGTGCTAGGGTGGGGACTACTAAGGGGGAGCAGTACTTC.

The chain joins TRBV20-1 to TRBJ1-2; 9 nucleotides agree with TRBD1. This CDR3 is 14 amino acids long. Looked up from germline, CDR1 is DFQATT and CDR2 is SNEGSKA (reference sequence). V was pared by 6 bases and J by 4 bases, with 9 bases of the junction left unmatched. The CDR3 loop reads CSAPTGQGVYGYTF. The CDR3 region has the DNA TGCAGTGCCCCTACGGGACAGGGAGTCTATGGCTACACCTTC.

The gene calls are TRBV20-1 and TRBJ2-6; a possible D gene is TRBD2 (6 bases). Per germline, CDR1 DFQATT and CDR2 SNEGSKA (reference sequence). The length of the CDR3 is 14 residues. Trimming pared 5 bases from V and 4 bases from J, leaving 12 bases between. The CDR3, as DNA: TGCAGTGCTGGAGGGACTTCGGGGGCCAACGTCCTGACTTTC. The encoded protein is CSAGGTSGANVLTF.

The genes are TRBV5-1 and TRBJ1-1; 7 bases are a match to TRBD1. Germline CDR1 SGHRS, CDR2 YFSETQ. CDR3 length: 13 amino acids. V shed 0 bases and J 7 bases; nucleotides not matched to a gene: 3. This CDR3 reads CASSLVGGIEAFF. CDR3 sequence (DNA): TGCGCCAGCAGCTTGGTAGGGGGCATTGAAGCTTTCTTT.

The V gene is TRBV20-1, the J gene TRBJ2-1; 14 nucleotides agree with TRBD2. Unmatched junction bases numbered 4, after V lost 3 bases and J lost 9 bases. The CDR3 loop spans 14 amino acids. Germline CDR1 and CDR2: DFQATT and SNEGSKA (reference sequence). This chain's CDR3 is CSASGLAGGREQFF. CDR3 coding DNA: TGCAGTGCTAGCGGACTAGCGGGGGGTCGTGAGCAGTTCTTC.

As concerns this clonotype: A read error may account for a junction end that differs from germline. J is TRBJ2-5 and V is TRBV3-1, with 9 nucleotides matching TRBD2. This CDR3 is 16 amino acids long. CDR1 is LGHDT and CDR2 is YNNKEL in the germline V gene (reference sequence). In nucleotides, the CDR3 is TGCGCCAGCAGCCAACCCCTAGCGGGGAGCCAAGAGACCCAGTACTTC. It is translated as CASSQPLAGSQETQYF.

The rearrangement uses TRBV12-5 and TRBJ2-5, with TRBD2 identical over 7 bases. Germline CDR1 reads LGHNT; CDR2 reads FRNRAP. V shed 0 bases, J shed 5 bases, and the junction held 9 bases outside the gene matches. This CDR3 spans 16 amino acids. The CDR3 DNA reads TGTGCTAGTGGTTTGGTAACCGAGGACGGGGGGGAGACCCAGTACTTC. It encodes CASGLVTEDGGETQYF.

The table lists this clonotype with a few counts. The chain couples TRBV3-1 to TRBJ2-5, with 8 positions matching TRBD1. The CDR3 extends over 15 amino acids. With V trimmed by 4 bases and J by 1 base, 5 bases remained unmatched. The germline gives CDR1 LGHDT, CDR2 YNNKEL (reference sequence). The CDR3 DNA reads TGTGCCAGCAGCCGGACAGGGCTTCCCCAAGAGACCCAGTACTTC. Protein sequence: CASSRTGLPQETQYF.

This chain joins TRBV12-3 or TRBV12-4 and TRBJ2-5; the match to TRBD1 covers 7 bases. V gave up 7 bases and J gave up 2 bases; unmatched junction bases: 10. The CDR3 has 15 residues. The CDR3 loop reads CASTVGTDIQETQYF. In DNA form, the CDR3 reads TGTGCCAGCACGGTAGGGACAGACATACAAGAGACCCAGTACTTC.

The chain carries TRBV3-1 and TRBJ2-4; maybe TRBD2 (6 bases). The DNA end is more similar to TRBJ2-7, so the J call may be wrong. This CDR3 is 15 amino acids long. The germline V gene encodes CDR1 LGHDT and CDR2 YNNKEL (reference sequence). The CDR3 DNA reads TGTGCCAGCAGCCAAGATCTGTCAGCGGGTGCCGAGCAGTACTTC. Amino acids: CASSQDLSAGAEQYF.

This clonotype was found many times. One base away lies a much larger clone, so this may be a sequencing read error. The V and J genes are TRBV29-1 and TRBJ2-3; TRBD2 agrees at 9 bases. Looked up from germline, CDR1 is SQVTM and CDR2 is ANQGSEA. V shed 7 bases, J shed 6 bases, and the junction held 11 bases outside the gene matches. The length of the CDR3 is 14 residues. The CDR3 spells CSGRASGAGDTQYF. Written as DNA, the CDR3 is TGCAGCGGCCGAGCTAGCGGGGCAGGGGATACGCAGTATTTT.

The V and J genes are TRBV28 and TRBJ2-1; a possible D gene is TRBD2 (6 bases). Germline V gene lookup returns CDR1 MDHEN and CDR2 SYDVKM. Trimming cost V 3 bases and J 12 bases, with 9 bases left between them. The CDR3 has 11 residues. As DNA, the CDR3 is TGTGCCAGCAGTTTTTCGCGGGGGCAGTTCTTC. As protein: CASSFSRGQFF.

V is TRBV7-2 and J is TRBJ2-1, with D perhaps TRBD2 (7 bases). This CDR3 has 12 residues. Germline CDR1 reads SGHTA; CDR2 reads FQGNSA. Trimming pared 5 bases from V and 15 bases from J, leaving 17 bases between. The CDR3 DNA follows: TGTGCCAGCAGCCCAAATGGGGGGGCCCGGTTCTTC. This gives the protein CASSPNGGARFF.

V gene TRBV15 combines with J gene TRBJ1-2; D is uncertain. The CDR3 has 15 amino acids. The germline CDR1 and CDR2 sequences are LNHNV and YYDKDF (reference sequence). Trimming took 3 bases from V and 2 from J, leaving 13 bases between them. CDR3 DNA: TGTGCCACCAGCAGGGCCGCGCCGGGCAACTATGGCTACACCTTC. This codes for CATSRAAPGNYGYTF.

The table lists this clonotype with a few counts. This chain joins TRBV11-2 and TRBJ2-7, with a weak D call TRBD2 (6 bases). The DNA matches TRBJ2-5 better at its end, which makes the J call doubtful. The germline gives CDR1 SGHAT, CDR2 FQNNGV. The CDR3 consists of 15 residues. CDR3 in DNA: TGTGCCAGCAGCTTATGGGGGGTATTACAAGAGACCCAGTACTTC. This sequence encodes CASSLWGVLQETQYF.